Listed here are 12 T cell receptor beta chains from one sample, sequenced in a study of T cell responses to AZD1222 COVID-19 vaccine. Sequencing used immunoSEQ multiplex PCR; TCRdb keeps in-frame clones, though not all of them. The sample lists about 190,000 clones; more than 80% were seen once. The sequences come from peripheral blood, collected on day 0 of AZD1222 vaccination. All receptors derive from an adult in good health.

The chain uses TRBV30 and TRBJ2-7, with a weak D call TRBD1 (5 bases). Deletions cut 0 bases from V and 3 bases from J, with 12 bases between. The CDR3 contains 14 residues. Germline CDR1 is GTSNPN and CDR2 is SVGIG (reference sequence). This chain's CDR3 is CAWSVKGASYEQYF. DNA for the CDR3: TGTGCCTGGAGTGTAAAAGGGGCCAGCTACGAGCAGTACTTC.

The chain couples TRBV29-1 to TRBJ2-6, with unresolved D. V was trimmed by 4 bases and J by 0 bases, leaving 7 bases between them. CDR1 is SQVTM, CDR2 ANQGSEA, per germline. The CDR3 is 14 residues long. Written as DNA, the CDR3 is TGCAGCGTTGGACTGAGCTCTGGGGCCAACGTCCTGACTTTC. Amino acids: CSVGLSSGANVLTF. Drawing the rest from reference TRBV29-1 and TRBJ2-6, the complete variable domain is SAVISQKPSRDICQRGTSLTIQCQVDSQVTMMFWYRQQPGQSLTLIATANQGSEATYESGFVIDKFPISRPNLTFSTLTVSNMSPEDSSIYLCSVGLSSGANVLTFGAGSRLTVL.

This chain links TRBV11-1 with TRBJ1-2; a weak D match, TRBD1 (6 bases). Deletions cut 1 base from V and 0 bases from J, with 12 bases between. Germline assignment: CDR1 SGHAT and CDR2 FQDESV (reference sequence). The CDR3 totals 16 residues. DNA for the CDR3: TGTGCCAGCAGCTTAGGCCGGGACACCGCTAACTATGGCTACACCTTC. Amino acids: CASSLGRDTANYGYTF.

This chain joins TRBV27 and TRBJ2-7; 7 bases map to TRBD1. CDR3 size: 14 residues. CDR1 MNHEY and CDR2 SMNVEV come from the germline V gene (reference sequence). V dropped 2 bases and J dropped 6; count of bases not matched to a gene: 7. CDR3 residues: CASSLVEGAGEQYF. Written as DNA, the CDR3 is TGTGCCAGCAGTTTAGTCGAGGGGGCCGGCGAGCAGTACTTC.

The CDR3 bases are TGCGCCAGCAGCCATTCCCAGGGATCCTACGAGCAGTACTTC. Encoded protein: CASSHSQGSYEQYF. The chain couples TRBV4-1 to TRBJ2-7, with a possible D match to TRBD1 (5 bases). Deletions cut 3 bases from V and 1 base from J, with 10 bases between. Germline V gene lookup returns CDR1 MGHRA and CDR2 YSYEKL. CDR3 length: 14 amino acids.

The gene calls are TRBV9 and TRBJ2-7; D is possibly TRBD2 (6 bases). The CDR3 contains 13 residues. Germline values: CDR1 SGDLS, CDR2 YYNGEE. The V and J ends lost 2 bases and 7 bases respectively, with 13 bases between them. Here the CDR3 reads CASSVTSMQEQYF. In DNA form, the CDR3 reads TGTGCCAGCAGCGTGACTAGTATGCAGGAGCAGTACTTC. The whole variable domain, remainder taken from reference TRBV9 and TRBJ2-7, is DSGVTQTPKHLITATGQRVTLRCSPRSGDLSVYWYQQSLDQGLQFLIQYYNGEERAKGNILERFSAQQFPDLHSELNLSSLELGDSALYFCASSVTSMQEQYFGPGTRLTVT.

V and J are TRBV27 and TRBJ1-6, with 7 nucleotides matching TRBD1. The CDR3 runs to 15 residues. With 5 bases clipped from V and 5 bases from J, the junction kept 6 bases outside the gene matches. The V gene's germline CDR1 is MNHEY and CDR2 SMNVEV (reference sequence). The CDR3 DNA follows: TGTGCCAGCAGTCCGGGACAGCTCAATAATTCACCCCTCCACTTT. It specifies CASSPGQLNNSPLHF.

The V and J genes are TRBV6-5 and TRBJ1-5; D ambiguous. From germline, CDR1 is MNHEY and CDR2 SVGAGI. V lost 8 bases and J 3 bases, leaving 17 bases between the germline ends. There are 15 residues in the CDR3. For the CDR3, the DNA is TGTGCCAGCCATGCGTACTCAGGTTTCAATCAGCCCCAGCATTTT. Encoded protein: CASHAYSGFNQPQHF.

This chain uses TRBV5-5 with TRBJ1-4; D unclear. Trimming took 0 bases from V and 7 from J, leaving 16 bases between them. Germline CDR1 is SGHKS and CDR2 is YYEKEE (reference sequence). The CDR3 totals 16 residues. The DNA for the CDR3 is TGTGCCAGCAGCTTGGCCGCAGCCCAAACAGTTGAAAAACTGTTTTTT. Amino acid sequence: CASSLAAAQTVEKLFF.

This clone was counted a single time. The V gene is TRBV5-5, the J gene TRBJ2-5; 11 bases line up with TRBD2. V gave up 7 bases and J gave up 5 bases; unmatched junction bases: 7. The CDR3 is made up of 14 amino acids. Germline V lookup: CDR1 SGHKS, CDR2 YYEKEE (reference sequence). The CDR3: CASGPGTSGETQYF. As DNA, the CDR3 is TGTGCCAGCGGACCCGGGACTAGCGGTGAGACCCAGTACTTC.

This sequence joins TRBV3-1 (or the pseudogene TRBV3-2) and TRBJ2-7; D uncertain. The germline V and J ends were trimmed by 2 bases and 0 bases, with 17 bases remaining between them. Germline CDR1 LGHDT, CDR2 YNNKEL (reference sequence). The CDR3 runs to 17 residues. CDR3 nucleotides: TGTGCCAGCAGCCAACTATTACGAGGCCCGAGCTCCTACGAGCAGTACTTC. Amino acids: CASSQLLRGPSSYEQYF.

This clone was detected only a few times. V usage is TRBV5-1 and J usage is TRBJ2-6; D is unclear. The CDR3 is 15 amino acids. V was shortened by 4 bases and J by 4 bases, with 12 bases between the two germline ends. CDR1 and CDR2 (germline): SGHRS, YFSETQ. The CDR3 region is CASSPPGSGANVLTF. CDR3 bases: TGCGCCAGCAGCCCACCGGGTTCCGGGGCCAACGTCCTGACTTTC.